Each of the 2 T cell receptor beta chains below was sequenced from the same sample in a study of cytomegalovirus exposure and HLA in healthy donors. PCR amplification relied on 60 Vbeta primers (plus 13 Jbeta primers). Some clones are missing from TCRdb's copy, which holds only in-frame ones; the method was immunoSEQ multiplex PCR. The repertoire holds fewer than 150,000 clones, with about four fifths as singletons. The sample comprised PBMCs. Receptors originate from a woman between 18 and 30 years old in good health and CMV-seronegative.

This chain uses TRBV2 with TRBJ2-1; 11 bases align to TRBD2. Germline V gene sequence: CDR1 SNHLY, CDR2 FYNNEI. J lost 9 bases, V lost 5 bases, and 9 bases had no gene match. CDR3 length: 15 residues. CDR3 protein: CASSFGTSGLGEQFF. CDR3 coding DNA: TGTGCCAGCAGTTTTGGGACTAGCGGTTTGGGTGAGCAGTTCTTC.

In this sample, this clone turned up once. This chain uses TRBV7-9 with TRBJ2-7, with D perhaps matching TRBD1 (5 bases). The germline gives CDR1 SEHNR, CDR2 FQNEAQ (reference sequence). The CDR3 length is 13 residues. V was pared by 3 bases and J by 6 bases, with 12 bases between. The CDR3 DNA reads TGTGCCAGCAGCTTTCAGGGTAGGGTCGAGCAGTACTTC. Its protein is CASSFQGRVEQYF. Filled out from reference TRBV7-9 and TRBJ2-7, the complete variable domain reads DTGVSQNPRHKITKRGQNVTFRCDPISEHNRLYWYRQTLGQGPEFLTYFQNEAQLEKSRLLSDRFSAERPKGSFSTLEIQRTEQGDSAMYLCASSFQGRVEQYFGPGTRLTVT.